Below are 23 T cell receptor beta chains sequenced from a single sample in a study of T cell responses to AZD1222 COVID-19 vaccine. Clones were read by immunoSEQ multiplex PCR, and TCRdb kept only the in-frame ones, dropping some. The sample has roughly 120,000 clones; approximately 86% are singletons. The starting material was peripheral blood, obtained on day 0 of AZD1222 vaccination. The receptor source for this set is an adult in good health.

The chain combines TRBV28 with TRBJ2-7, with no clear D. CDR1 MDHEN and CDR2 SYDVKM come from the germline V gene. This CDR3 is 16 amino acids long. V was shortened by 7 bases and J by 5 bases, with 24 bases between the two germline ends. The chain's CDR3 is CASTDRTHPIKNEQYF. The CDR3 coding sequence is TGTGCCAGCACCGACCGGACCCACCCAATAAAAAACGAGCAGTACTTC.

This clone came up once. This rearrangement joins TRBV6-5 to TRBJ1-2, with a weak D call TRBD1 (5 bases). V was shortened by 6 bases and J by 0 bases, with 11 bases between the two germline ends. Per the germline V gene, CDR1 is MNHEY and CDR2 is SVGAGI. The CDR3 is 14 amino acids. DNA of the CDR3: TGTGCCAGCAGGATGGGGGGTTCTAACTATGGCTACACCTTC. Amino acid sequence: CASRMGGSNYGYTF.

This sequence joins TRBV3-1 (or the pseudogene TRBV3-2) and TRBJ1-4; no reliable D call. The CDR3 runs to 13 residues. In germline, CDR1 is LGHDT, CDR2 YNNKEL (reference sequence). The germline V and J ends were trimmed by 5 bases and 4 bases, with 8 bases remaining between them. The CDR3 bases are TGTGCCAGCAGCAGACGGATTAATGAAAAACTGTTTTTT. It translates to CASSRRINEKLFF.

V usage is TRBV28 and J usage is TRBJ2-5, with D possibly matching TRBD2 (7 bases). CDR3 length equals 15 residues. The V gene's germline CDR1 is MDHEN and CDR2 SYDVKM. The germline V and J ends were trimmed by 5 bases and 5 bases, with 18 bases remaining between them. CDR3: CASSVLWGGGETQYF. The CDR3 DNA reads TGTGCCAGCAGTGTCTTATGGGGGGGCGGGGAGACCCAGTACTTC.

On this clone itself: Other DNA sequences in the sample encode the same CDR3. This rearrangement joins TRBV4-1 to TRBJ1-5; 8 bases align to TRBD1. The germline V gene has CDR1 MGHRA and CDR2 YSYEKL. The CDR3 length is 14 residues. V gave up 4 bases and J gave up 4 bases; unmatched junction bases: 3. Written as DNA, the CDR3 is TGCGCCAGCAGCCCCGACAGGGGAAATCAGCCCCAGCATTTT. Its protein is CASSPDRGNQPQHF.

This chain links TRBV6-5 with TRBJ1-1; 7 bases fit TRBD1. V dropped 0 bases and J dropped 5; count of bases not matched to a gene: 9. Germline V gene data show CDR1 as MNHEY and CDR2 as SVGAGI. The CDR3 has 16 residues. CDR3 nucleotides: TGTGCCAGCAGTTACTCGGGTCAGGGGGTAGGAACTGAAGCTTTCTTT. It yields the protein CASSYSGQGVGTEAFF.

V is TRBV6-4 and J is TRBJ1-4; D possibly corresponds to TRBD1 (5 bases). Germline V gene data show CDR1 as MRHNA and CDR2 as SNTAGT. The CDR3 has 14 residues. Trimming left V 8 bases short and J 3 bases short, with 13 bases between. The CDR3 sequence: CASQGEGANEKLFF. DNA of the CDR3: TGTGCCAGCCAGGGAGAGGGAGCTAATGAAAAACTGTTTTTT.

The chain couples TRBV28 to TRBJ1-2; TRBD1 matches at 10 bases. The CDR3 sequence is 16 residues long. Losses at the gene ends were 5 bases for V and 2 bases for J; bases not matched to a gene: 8. CDR1 and CDR2 (germline): MDHEN, SYDVKM. The CDR3 is CASSPPGQGWNYGYTF. The CDR3, as DNA: TGTGCCAGCAGTCCTCCGGGACAGGGGTGGAACTATGGCTACACCTTC.

This clone was seen a handful of times. The rearrangement links TRBV5-1 to TRBJ1-1; 8 nucleotides line up with TRBD1. Germline V gene sequence: CDR1 SGHRS, CDR2 YFSETQ. V shed 1 base and J 4 bases; nucleotides not matched to a gene: 6. This CDR3 comprises 15 residues. The CDR3 nucleotides read TGCGCCAGCAGCTTGAGTCGGACAGGGCCCACTGAAGCTTTCTTT. It translates to CASSLSRTGPTEAFF.

The chain couples TRBV7-9 to TRBJ1-1; 9 nucleotides match TRBD1. This CDR3 has 17 amino acids. Losses at the gene ends were 5 bases for V and 3 bases for J; bases not matched to a gene: 13. CDR1 is SEHNR and CDR2 is FQNEAQ in the germline V gene (reference sequence). CDR3 sequence: CASSPGQGPSLYTEAFF. The CDR3 nucleotides are TGTGCCAGCAGCCCTGGACAGGGGCCATCCTTGTACACTGAAGCTTTCTTT. Filled out from reference TRBV7-9 and TRBJ1-1, the complete variable domain reads DTGVSQNPRHKITKRGQNVTFRCDPISEHNRLYWYRQTLGQGPEFLTYFQNEAQLEKSRLLSDRFSAERPKGSFSTLEIQRTEQGDSAMYLCASSPGQGPSLYTEAFFGQGTRLTVV.

The chain is built from TRBV6-2 or TRBV6-3 and TRBJ2-7, with 9 bases identical to TRBD1. The junction had 7 bases not matched to a gene; V was cut back by 5 bases and J by 5 bases. Germline V gene data show CDR1 as MNHEY and CDR2 as SVGEGT. The CDR3 spans 14 residues. This CDR3 reads CASSRPGTGNEQYF. In nucleotides, the CDR3 is TGTGCCAGCAGTCGTCCCGGGACAGGGAACGAGCAGTACTTC.

The chain carries TRBV18 and TRBJ1-4; TRBD1 might be the D (6 bases). The CDR3 covers 16 residues. V lost 6 bases to trimming and J lost 0 bases, with 14 bases between them. Germline V gene lookup returns CDR1 KGHSH and CDR2 LQKENI. The chain's CDR3 is CASSHRQAATNEKLFF. Written as DNA, the CDR3 is TGTGCCAGCTCGCACAGACAGGCCGCAACTAATGAAAAACTGTTTTTT.

This clone has only one observation. The chain is built from TRBV4-2 and TRBJ2-5; TRBD2 matches 8 bases. The CDR3 spans 16 residues. Germline CDR1 LGHNA, CDR2 YNFKEQ. J lost 2 bases, V lost 1 base, and 6 bases had no gene match. The CDR3 DNA reads as TGTGCCAGCAGCCAAGCCGCCCAGCGGGGGCAAGAGACCCAGTACTTC. It is translated as CASSQAAQRGQETQYF.

The chain carries TRBV28 and TRBJ2-1, with 12 nucleotides matching TRBD2. This CDR3 has 21 residues. Per germline, CDR1 MDHEN and CDR2 SYDVKM. V lost 1 base, J lost 1 base, and 14 bases stayed unmatched. The CDR3 here is CASSLSSWASGGASSYNEQFF. The CDR3 DNA is TGTGCCAGCAGTTTATCTTCTTGGGCTAGCGGGGGGGCCAGTTCCTACAATGAGCAGTTCTTC.

CDR3 in DNA: TGTGCCAGCAGCTCGACAGGGGAAGGGCCAGATACGCAGTATTTT. Encoded protein: CASSSTGEGPDTQYF. The V gene is TRBV7-3, the J gene TRBJ2-3; 8 bases match TRBD1. This CDR3 is 15 amino acids long. The germline gives CDR1 SGHTA, CDR2 FQGTGA. J lost 4 bases, V lost 4 bases, and 7 bases had no gene match.

The CDR3 loop reads CASRIGLAGRRNEQFF. CDR3 bases: TGTGCCAGCAGGATCGGACTAGCGGGGAGACGCAATGAGCAGTTCTTC. The V gene is TRBV7-8, the J gene TRBJ2-1; 12 nucleotides agree with TRBD2. Germline trimming cut 6 bases from V and 6 bases from J; bases unmatched to any gene: 9. The CDR3 is 16 residues long. Germline V gene data show CDR1 as SGHVS and CDR2 as FQNEAQ.

This chain links TRBV7-2 with TRBJ2-7; D possibly matches TRBD1 or TRBD2 (5 bases each). The V end was cut by 2 bases, the J end by 4 bases, with 9 bases between. Per the germline V gene, CDR1 is SGHTA and CDR2 is FQGNSA. The CDR3 length is 13 residues. This CDR3 reads CASSLRDGYEQYF. The DNA of the CDR3 is TGTGCCAGCAGCTTACGGGACGGTTACGAGCAGTACTTC.

This clone was found once. The V and J genes are TRBV18 and TRBJ1-6, with D possibly matching TRBD1 (5 bases). This CDR3 is 16 amino acids long. Trimming took 3 bases from V and 11 from J, leaving 20 bases between them. Germline-derived CDR1 and CDR2 are KGHSH and LQKENI. In DNA, the CDR3 is TGTGCCAGCTCACCTACTACAGGACTAATTGGGGCACCCCTCCACTTT. Protein: CASSPTTGLIGAPLHF.

The V gene is TRBV5-6, the J gene TRBJ1-2; perhaps TRBD1 as D (6 bases). Germline CDR1 reads SGHDT; CDR2 reads YYEEEE. The V and J ends lost 0 bases and 8 bases respectively, with 14 bases between them. The CDR3 runs 14 residues. In DNA form, the CDR3 reads TGTGCCAGCAGCTTGGAAGGGGGAATCGCCGGCTACACCTTC. Amino acids: CASSLEGGIAGYTF. Based on the CDR3 plus reference TRBV5-6 and TRBJ1-2, the full variable domain is DAGVTQSPTHLIKTRGQQVTLRCSPKSGHDTVSWYQQALGQGPQFIFQYYEEEERQRGNFPDRFSGHQFPNYSSELNVNALLLGDSALYLCASSLEGGIAGYTFGSGTRLTVV.

The V gene is TRBV4-3, the J gene TRBJ1-4; D might be TRBD1 (5 bases). V was trimmed by 0 bases and J by 8 bases, leaving 16 bases between them. The CDR3 runs 16 residues. Germline CDR1 and CDR2: LGHNA and YSLEER. The CDR3 nucleotides are TGCGCCAGCAGCCAAGATATTACGGGACCCAGCGAAAAACTGTTTTTT. It specifies CASSQDITGPSEKLFF.

This clone appeared once. This chain connects TRBV5-1 to TRBJ2-7, with a tentative D call TRBD1 (6 bases). V lost 4 bases and J lost 5, with 19 bases in between. Germline CDR1 is SGHRS and CDR2 is YFSETQ. CDR3 size: 15 residues. This CDR3 reads CASSIGQIPGHEQYF. The CDR3 DNA reads TGCGCCAGCAGCATAGGACAGATCCCCGGCCACGAGCAGTACTTC.

J is TRBJ2-1 and V is TRBV2, with D maybe TRBD1 (7 bases). Trimming took 4 bases from V and 9 from J, leaving 16 bases between them. The germline V gene has CDR1 SNHLY and CDR2 FYNNEI. The CDR3 has 14 residues. The CDR3 here is CASSGSSRGAEQFF. CDR3 coding DNA: TGTGCCAGCAGTGGGTCTTCCAGGGGGGCTGAGCAGTTCTTC.

This clone showed up just a few times. DNA for the CDR3: TGTGCCAGCAGTTCGATAATTCGACAGGGGCTGGGAGCTTTCTTT. Amino acids: CASSSIIRQGLGAFF. The chain links TRBV28 to TRBJ1-1; 8 bases map to TRBD1. Trimming took 4 bases from V and 10 from J; bases not matched to a gene: 14. The germline V gene encodes CDR1 MDHEN and CDR2 SYDVKM. This CDR3 spans 15 amino acids.